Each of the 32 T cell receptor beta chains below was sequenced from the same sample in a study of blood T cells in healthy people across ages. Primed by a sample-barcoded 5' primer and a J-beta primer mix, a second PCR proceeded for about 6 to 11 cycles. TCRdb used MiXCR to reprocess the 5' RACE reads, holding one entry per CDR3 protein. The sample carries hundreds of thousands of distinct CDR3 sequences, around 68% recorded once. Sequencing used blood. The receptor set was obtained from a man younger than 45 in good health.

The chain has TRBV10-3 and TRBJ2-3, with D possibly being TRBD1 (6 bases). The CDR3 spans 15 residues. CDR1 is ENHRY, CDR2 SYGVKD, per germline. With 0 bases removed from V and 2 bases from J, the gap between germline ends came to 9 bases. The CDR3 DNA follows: TGTGCCATCAGTGAGTCGGGGGCCCCCACAGATACGCAGTATTTT. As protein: CAISESGAPTDTQYF.

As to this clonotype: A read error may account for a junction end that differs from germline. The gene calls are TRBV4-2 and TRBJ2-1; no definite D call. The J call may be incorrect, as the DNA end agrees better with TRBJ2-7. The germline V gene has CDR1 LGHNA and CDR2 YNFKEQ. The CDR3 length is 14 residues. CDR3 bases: TGTGCCAGTAGCCAAGATCTGACATCCCACGAGCAGTACTTC. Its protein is CASSQDLTSHEQYF.

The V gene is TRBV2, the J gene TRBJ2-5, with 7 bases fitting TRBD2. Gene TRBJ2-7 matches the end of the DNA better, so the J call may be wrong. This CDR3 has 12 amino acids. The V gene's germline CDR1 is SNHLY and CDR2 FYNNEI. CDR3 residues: CASSVGGIEQYF. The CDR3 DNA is TGTGCCAGCAGTGTGGGGGGGATCGAGCAGTACTTC.

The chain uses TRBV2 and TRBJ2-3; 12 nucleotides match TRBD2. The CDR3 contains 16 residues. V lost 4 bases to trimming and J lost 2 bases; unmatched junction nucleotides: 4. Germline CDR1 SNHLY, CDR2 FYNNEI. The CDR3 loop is CASSGTSGEYTDTQYF. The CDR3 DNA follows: TGTGCCAGCAGTGGGACTAGCGGGGAATACACAGATACGCAGTATTTT.

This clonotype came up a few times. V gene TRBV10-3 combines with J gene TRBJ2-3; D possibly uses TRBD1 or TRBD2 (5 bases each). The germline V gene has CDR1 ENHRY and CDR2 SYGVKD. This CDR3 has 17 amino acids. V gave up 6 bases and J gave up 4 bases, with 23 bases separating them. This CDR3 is CAISPHRGVADSDTQYF. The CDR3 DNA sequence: TGTGCCATCAGCCCACATCGAGGGGTCGCTGATTCAGATACGCAGTATTTT.

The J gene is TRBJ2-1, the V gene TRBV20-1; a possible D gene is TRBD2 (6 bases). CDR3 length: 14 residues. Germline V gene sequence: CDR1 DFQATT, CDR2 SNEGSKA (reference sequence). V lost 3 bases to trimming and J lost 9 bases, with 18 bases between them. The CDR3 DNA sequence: TGCAGTGCTAGCCGGGACTTTACCCATCCTGAGCAGTTCTTC. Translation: CSASRDFTHPEQFF.

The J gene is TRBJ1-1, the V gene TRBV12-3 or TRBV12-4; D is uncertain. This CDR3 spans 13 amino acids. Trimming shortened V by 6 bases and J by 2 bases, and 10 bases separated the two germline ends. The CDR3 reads CASRRQRNTEAFF. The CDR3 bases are TGTGCCAGCAGGCGGCAAAGAAACACTGAAGCTTTCTTT.

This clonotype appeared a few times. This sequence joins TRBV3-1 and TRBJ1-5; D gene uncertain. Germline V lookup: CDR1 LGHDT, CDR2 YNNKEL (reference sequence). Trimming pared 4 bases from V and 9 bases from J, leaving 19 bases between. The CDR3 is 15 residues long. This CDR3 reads CASSPRTGDGSPQHF. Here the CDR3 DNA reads TGTGCCAGCAGCCCCCGGACCGGCGATGGATCGCCCCAGCATTTT.

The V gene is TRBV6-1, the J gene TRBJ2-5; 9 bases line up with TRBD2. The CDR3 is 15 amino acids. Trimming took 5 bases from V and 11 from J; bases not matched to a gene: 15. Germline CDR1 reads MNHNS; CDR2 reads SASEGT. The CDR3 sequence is CASSPPAGGLKEQYF. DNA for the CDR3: TGTGCCAGCAGTCCCCCAGCGGGGGGCCTTAAAGAGCAGTACTTC.

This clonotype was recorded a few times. CDR3 residues: CSVAPGIGAKNIQYF. The CDR3 coding sequence is TGCAGCGTTGCGCCCGGGATCGGAGCCAAAAACATTCAGTACTTC. The V call is TRBV29-1, the J call TRBJ2-4; D possibly corresponds to TRBD2 (5 bases). The germline V and J ends were trimmed by 4 bases and 0 bases, with 13 bases remaining between them. The CDR3 has 15 amino acids. Looked up from germline, CDR1 is SQVTM and CDR2 is ANQGSEA.

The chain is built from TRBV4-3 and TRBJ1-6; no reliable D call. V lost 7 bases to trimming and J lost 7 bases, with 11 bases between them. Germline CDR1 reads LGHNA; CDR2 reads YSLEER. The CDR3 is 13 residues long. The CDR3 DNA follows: TGCGCCAGCAATCGGGGTTCGAATTCACCCCTCCACTTT. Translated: CASNRGSNSPLHF.

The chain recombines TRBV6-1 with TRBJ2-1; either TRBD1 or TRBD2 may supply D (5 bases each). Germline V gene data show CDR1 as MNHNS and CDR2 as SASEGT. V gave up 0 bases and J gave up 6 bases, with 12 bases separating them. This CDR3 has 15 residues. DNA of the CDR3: TGTGCCAGCAGTGAAGCGCTGGGACCCGTCAATGAGCAGTTCTTC. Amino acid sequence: CASSEALGPVNEQFF.

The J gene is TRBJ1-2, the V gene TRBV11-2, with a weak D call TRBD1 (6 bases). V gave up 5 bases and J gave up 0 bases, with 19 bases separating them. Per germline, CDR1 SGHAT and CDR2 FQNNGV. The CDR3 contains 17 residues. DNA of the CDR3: TGTGCCAGCAGCCAACCCCTCGGACAGCTGACTAACTATGGCTACACCTTC. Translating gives CASSQPLGQLTNYGYTF.

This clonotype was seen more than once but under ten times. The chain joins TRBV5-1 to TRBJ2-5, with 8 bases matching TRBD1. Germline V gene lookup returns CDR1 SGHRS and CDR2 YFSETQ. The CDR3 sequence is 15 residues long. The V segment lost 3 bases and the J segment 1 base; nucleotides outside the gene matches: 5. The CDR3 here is CASSWQGAAQETQYF. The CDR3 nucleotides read TGCGCCAGCAGCTGGCAGGGGGCAGCCCAAGAGACCCAGTACTTC.

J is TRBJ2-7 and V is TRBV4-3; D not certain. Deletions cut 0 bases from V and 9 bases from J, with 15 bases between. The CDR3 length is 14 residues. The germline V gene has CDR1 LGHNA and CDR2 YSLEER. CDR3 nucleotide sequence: TGCGCCAGCAGCCAAGATGCCGGCCTGTTAGGGCAGTACTTC. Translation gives CASSQDAGLLGQYF.

CDR3 region: CASSQVSREQFF. The CDR3 DNA sequence: TGTGCCAGCAGCCAAGTAAGTCGGGAGCAGTTCTTC. The chain carries TRBV4-2 and TRBJ2-1; D not resolved. Germline V gene lookup returns CDR1 LGHNA and CDR2 YNFKEQ. V lost 1 base and J 10 bases, leaving 8 bases between the germline ends. The CDR3 extends over 12 amino acids.

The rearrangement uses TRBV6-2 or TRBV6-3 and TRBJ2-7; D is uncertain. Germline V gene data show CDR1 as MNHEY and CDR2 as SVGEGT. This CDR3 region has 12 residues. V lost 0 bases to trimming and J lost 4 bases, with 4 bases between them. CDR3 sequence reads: CASSYSRYEQYF. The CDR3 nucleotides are TGTGCCAGCAGTTACTCTCGGTACGAGCAGTACTTC.

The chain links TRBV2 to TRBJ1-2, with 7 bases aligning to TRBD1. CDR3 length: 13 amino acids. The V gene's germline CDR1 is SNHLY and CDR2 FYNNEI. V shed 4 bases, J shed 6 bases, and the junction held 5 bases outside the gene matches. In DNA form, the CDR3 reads TGTGCCAGCAGTGGGAGACAGGGTGATGGCTACACCTTC. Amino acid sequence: CASSGRQGDGYTF.

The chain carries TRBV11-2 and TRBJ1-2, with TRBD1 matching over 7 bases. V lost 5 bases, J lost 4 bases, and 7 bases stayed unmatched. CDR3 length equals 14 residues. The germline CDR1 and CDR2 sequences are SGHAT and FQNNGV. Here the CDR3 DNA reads TGTGCCAGCAGCCCGGACAGGCTTAGCTATGGCTACACCTTC. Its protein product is CASSPDRLSYGYTF.

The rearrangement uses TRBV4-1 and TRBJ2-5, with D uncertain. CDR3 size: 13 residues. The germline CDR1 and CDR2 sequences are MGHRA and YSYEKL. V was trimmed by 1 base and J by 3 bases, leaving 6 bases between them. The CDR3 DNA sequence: TGCGCCAGCAGCCAAGTCGCCAAAGAGACCCAGTACTTC. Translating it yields CASSQVAKETQYF.

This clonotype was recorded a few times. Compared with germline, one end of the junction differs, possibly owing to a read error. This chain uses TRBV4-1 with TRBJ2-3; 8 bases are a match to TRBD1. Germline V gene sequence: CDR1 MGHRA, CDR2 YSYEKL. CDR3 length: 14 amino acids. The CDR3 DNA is TGCGCCAGCAGCGAAGACAGGGGACCAGATACGCAGTATTTT. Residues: CASSEDRGPDTQYF.

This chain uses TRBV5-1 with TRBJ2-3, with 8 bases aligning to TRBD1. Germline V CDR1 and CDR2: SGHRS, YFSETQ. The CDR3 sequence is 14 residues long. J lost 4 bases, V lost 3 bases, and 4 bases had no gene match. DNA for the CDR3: TGCGCCAGCAGCTCGACAGGGGTCCCAGATACGCAGTATTTT. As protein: CASSSTGVPDTQYF.

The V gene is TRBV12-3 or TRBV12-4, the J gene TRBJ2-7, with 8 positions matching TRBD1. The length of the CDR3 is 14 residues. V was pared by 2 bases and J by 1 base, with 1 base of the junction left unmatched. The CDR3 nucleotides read TGTGCCAGCAGTTTATGGGACAGGTCCTACGAGCAGTACTTC. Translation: CASSLWDRSYEQYF.

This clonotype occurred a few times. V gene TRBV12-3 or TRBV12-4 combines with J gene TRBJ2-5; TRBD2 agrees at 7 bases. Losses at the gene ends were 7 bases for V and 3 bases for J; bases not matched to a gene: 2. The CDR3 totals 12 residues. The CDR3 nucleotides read TGTGCCAGCAATCGGGGGGAAGAGACCCAGTACTTC. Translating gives CASNRGEETQYF.

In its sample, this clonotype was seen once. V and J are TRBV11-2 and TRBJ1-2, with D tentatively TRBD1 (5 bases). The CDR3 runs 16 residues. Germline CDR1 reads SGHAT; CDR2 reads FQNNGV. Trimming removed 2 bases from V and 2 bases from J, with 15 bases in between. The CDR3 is CASSLSNGATNYGYTF. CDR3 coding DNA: TGTGCCAGCAGCTTAAGTAATGGGGCCACCAACTATGGCTACACCTTC.

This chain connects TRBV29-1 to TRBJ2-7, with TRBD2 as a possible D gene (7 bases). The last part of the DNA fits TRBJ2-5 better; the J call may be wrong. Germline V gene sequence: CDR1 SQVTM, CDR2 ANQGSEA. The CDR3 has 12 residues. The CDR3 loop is CSVEAGGRTQYF. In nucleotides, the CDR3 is TGCAGCGTTGAAGCGGGGGGCCGGACCCAGTACTTC.

CDR3 residues: CSAQPGATGELFF. Here the CDR3 DNA reads TGCAGTGCCCAGCCAGGGGCCACCGGGGAGCTGTTTTTT. The chain employs TRBV20-1 and TRBJ2-2; TRBD1 is a possible D gene (6 bases). This CDR3 contains 13 residues. Germline loops: CDR1 DFQATT, CDR2 SNEGSKA (reference sequence). The ends were cut back, 6 bases at V and 4 bases at J, with 12 bases in the middle.

The CDR3 here is CATSGYNEQFF. The DNA of the CDR3 is TGTGCCACCAGCGGGTACAATGAGCAGTTCTTC. This sequence joins TRBV15 and TRBJ2-1, with unresolved D. The CDR3 runs 11 residues. Trimming took 5 bases from V and 4 from J, leaving 3 bases between them. Germline V gene lookup returns CDR1 LNHNV and CDR2 YYDKDF (reference sequence).

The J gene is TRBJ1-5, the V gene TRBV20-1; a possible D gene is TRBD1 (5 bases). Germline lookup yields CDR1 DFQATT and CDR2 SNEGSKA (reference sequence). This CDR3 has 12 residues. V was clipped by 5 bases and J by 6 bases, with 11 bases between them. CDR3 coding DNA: TGCAGTGCTGCAGGGTTGGCTCAGCCCCAGCATTTT. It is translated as CSAAGLAQPQHF.

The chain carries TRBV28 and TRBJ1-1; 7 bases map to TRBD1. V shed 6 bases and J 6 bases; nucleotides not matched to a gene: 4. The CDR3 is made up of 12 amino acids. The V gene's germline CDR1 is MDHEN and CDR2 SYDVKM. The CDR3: CASRQGGAEAFF. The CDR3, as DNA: TGTGCCAGCAGGCAGGGGGGGGCTGAAGCTTTCTTT.

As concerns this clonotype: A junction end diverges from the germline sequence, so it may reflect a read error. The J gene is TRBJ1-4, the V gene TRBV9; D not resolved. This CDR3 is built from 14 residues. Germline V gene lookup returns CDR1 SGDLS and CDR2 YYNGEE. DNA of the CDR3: TGTGCCAGCAGCGTGATCCCAACAAATGAAAAACTGTTTTTT. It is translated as CASSVIPTNEKLFF. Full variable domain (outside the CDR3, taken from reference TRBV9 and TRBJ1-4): DSGVTQTPKHLITATGQRVTLRCSPRSGDLSVYWYQQSLDQGLQFLIQYYNGEERAKGNILERFSAQQFPDLHSELNLSSLELGDSALYFCASSVIPTNEKLFFGSGTQLSVL.

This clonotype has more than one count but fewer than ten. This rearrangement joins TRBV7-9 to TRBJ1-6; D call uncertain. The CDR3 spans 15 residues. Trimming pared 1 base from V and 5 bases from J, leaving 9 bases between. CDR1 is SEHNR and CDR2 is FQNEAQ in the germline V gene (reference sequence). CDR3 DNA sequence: TGTGCCAGCAGCTTAGGGCGGCAGGATAATTCACCCCTCCACTTT. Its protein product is CASSLGRQDNSPLHF.